This is a list of T cell receptor beta chains from one sample in a study of shared clonotypes between healthy human individuals. This table comes from immunoSEQ multiplex PCR, and its TCRdb copy is limited to in-frame clones, with some not included. Of 2,100,000 or so clones in the sample, 90% to 97% were seen once. Material for sequencing was naive CD4+ T cells sorted from blood. The receptors originated from a man younger than 35 in good health. Both conserved end residues are part of each CDR3. Each record gives: V gene, clone size, J gene, D gene, CDR3 protein, CDR3 DNA. The D gene is left open where the match is weak. Clone size appears in some rows only: once, few, many, or a class for an expanded clone.

v_gene: TRBV6-5
abundance: few
j_gene: TRBJ1-2
d_gene: .
CDR3aa: CASSYTGTSGYTF
CDR3nt: TGTGCCAGCAGTTACACAGGGACAAGTGGCTACACCTTC

v_gene: TRBV11-2
abundance: .
j_gene: TRBJ1-1
d_gene: TRBD1
CDR3aa: CASSPGQANTEAFF
CDR3nt: TGTGCCAGCTCCCCCGGACAGGCGAACACTGAAGCTTTCTTT

v_gene: TRBV6-5
abundance: .
j_gene: TRBJ2-2
d_gene: TRBD1
CDR3aa: CASRPSGQGGGELFF
CDR3nt: TGTGCCAGCAGACCTTCCGGACAGGGAGGTGGGGAGCTGTTTTTT

v_gene: TRBV7-9
abundance: .
j_gene: TRBJ1-4
d_gene: TRBD1
CDR3aa: CASSLGDSPNEKLFF
CDR3nt: TGTGCCAGCAGCCTAGGGGACAGCCCAAATGAAAAACTGTTTTTT

v_gene: TRBV5-6
abundance: .
j_gene: TRBJ2-7
d_gene: TRBD1
CDR3aa: CASSPVDRGYEQYF
CDR3nt: TGTGCCAGCAGCCCAGTGGACAGGGGGTACGAGCAGTACTTC

v_gene: TRBV7-2
abundance: .
j_gene: TRBJ2-2
d_gene: TRBD1
CDR3aa: CASSLWQGAGELFF
CDR3nt: TGTGCCAGCAGCTTATGGCAGGGGGCCGGGGAGCTGTTTTTT

v_gene: TRBV5-4
abundance: .
j_gene: TRBJ2-5
d_gene: .
CDR3aa: CASSFDRYQETQYF
CDR3nt: TGTGCCAGCAGCTTCGACAGGTACCAAGAGACCCAGTACTTC

v_gene: TRBV29-1
abundance: .
j_gene: TRBJ1-2
d_gene: .
CDR3aa: CSVEALWAGYTF
CDR3nt: TGCAGCGTTGAAGCCCTATGGGCTGGCTACACCTTC

v_gene: TRBV6-5
abundance: .
j_gene: TRBJ2-3
d_gene: .
CDR3aa: CASRAIESTDTQYF
CDR3nt: TGTGCCAGCAGGGCGATAGAAAGCACAGATACGCAGTATTTT

v_gene: TRBV6-5
abundance: .
j_gene: TRBJ2-3
d_gene: .
CDR3aa: CASSPYVVGTDTQYF
CDR3nt: TGTGCCAGCAGTCCTTACGTAGTGGGCACAGATACGCAGTATTTT

v_gene: TRBV19
abundance: .
j_gene: TRBJ2-7
d_gene: TRBD1
CDR3aa: CASREGQAPVYEQYF
CDR3nt: TGTGCCAGTAGAGAGGGACAGGCCCCTGTGTACGAGCAGTACTTC

v_gene: TRBV5-1
abundance: once
j_gene: TRBJ1-2
d_gene: .
CDR3aa: CASSLDGQNYGYTF
CDR3nt: TGCGCCAGCAGCTTGGATGGGCAGAACTATGGCTACACCTTC

v_gene: TRBV5-6
abundance: .
j_gene: TRBJ2-3
d_gene: TRBD2
CDR3aa: CASSPPWGRTSGDTQYF
CDR3nt: TGTGCCAGCAGCCCCCCTTGGGGTCGGACTAGCGGAGATACGCAGTATTTT

v_gene: TRBV10-3
abundance: .
j_gene: TRBJ2-7
d_gene: .
CDR3aa: CAISESGFQGHEQYF
CDR3nt: TGTGCCATCAGTGAGTCGGGGTTTCAGGGCCACGAGCAGTACTTC

v_gene: TRBV5-4
abundance: .
j_gene: TRBJ2-6
d_gene: TRBD1
CDR3aa: CASSGGQGVNSSGANVLTF
CDR3nt: TGTGCCAGTAGCGGAGGACAGGGAGTTAATAGCTCTGGGGCCAACGTCCTGACTTTC

v_gene: TRBV6-6
abundance: .
j_gene: TRBJ2-7
d_gene: TRBD2
CDR3aa: CASSRAGGIYEQYF
CDR3nt: TGTGCCAGCAGTCGGGCGGGAGGGATTTACGAGCAGTACTTC

v_gene: TRBV7-9
abundance: .
j_gene: TRBJ2-4
d_gene: .
CDR3aa: CASSLGPGVIQYF
CDR3nt: TGTGCCAGCAGCTTAGGTCCGGGAGTCATTCAGTACTTC

v_gene: TRBV9
abundance: .
j_gene: TRBJ2-7
d_gene: .
CDR3aa: CASSVGPGMYEQYF
CDR3nt: TGTGCCAGCAGCGTAGGTCCAGGGATGTACGAGCAGTACTTC

v_gene: TRBV10-3
abundance: .
j_gene: TRBJ1-6
d_gene: .
CDR3aa: CAISEGFGHSPLHF
CDR3nt: TGTGCCATCAGTGAAGGGTTTGGGCATTCACCCCTCCACTTT

v_gene: TRBV19
abundance: .
j_gene: TRBJ1-4
d_gene: TRBD1
CDR3aa: CASRTDRVSEKLFF
CDR3nt: TGTGCCAGTAGGACGGACAGGGTTAGTGAAAAACTGTTTTTT

v_gene: TRBV4-3
abundance: .
j_gene: TRBJ2-6
d_gene: .
CDR3aa: CASSQGPAQAGANVLTF
CDR3nt: TGCGCCAGCAGCCAAGGGCCGGCCCAGGCTGGGGCCAACGTCCTGACTTTC

v_gene: TRBV5-1
abundance: once
j_gene: TRBJ1-1
d_gene: .
CDR3aa: CASSSSQVNTEAFF
CDR3nt: TGCGCCAGCAGCTCGAGCCAGGTGAACACTGAAGCTTTCTTT

v_gene: TRBV11-2
abundance: .
j_gene: TRBJ2-5
d_gene: .
CDR3aa: CASRWWQKETQYF
CDR3nt: TGTGCCAGCAGATGGTGGCAGAAGGAGACCCAGTACTTC

v_gene: TRBV5-1
abundance: .
j_gene: TRBJ1-3
d_gene: .
CDR3aa: CASSLGQTSGNTIYF
CDR3nt: TGCGCCAGCAGCTTAGGGCAGACCTCTGGAAACACCATATATTTT

v_gene: TRBV29-1
abundance: .
j_gene: TRBJ2-5
d_gene: TRBD2
CDR3aa: CSVEVGGETQYF
CDR3nt: TGCAGCGTTGAAGTGGGAGGGGAGACCCAGTACTTC

v_gene: TRBV11-2
abundance: .
j_gene: TRBJ1-1
d_gene: .
CDR3aa: CASSFTTGKNTEAFF
CDR3nt: TGTGCCAGCAGCTTTACGACGGGAAAGAACACTGAAGCTTTCTTT

v_gene: TRBV7-8
abundance: .
j_gene: TRBJ2-2
d_gene: .
CDR3aa: CASSLRTEANTGELFF
CDR3nt: TGTGCCAGCAGCTTACGTACCGAGGCGAACACCGGGGAGCTGTTTTTT

v_gene: TRBV21-1
abundance: .
j_gene: TRBJ2-7
d_gene: .
CDR3aa: CASSPRSDDYEQYF
CDR3nt: TGTGCCAGCAGCCCCCGTAGCGACGACTACGAGCAGTACTTC

v_gene: TRBV19
abundance: .
j_gene: TRBJ2-1
d_gene: .
CDR3aa: CASSTGRLYNEQFF
CDR3nt: TGTGCCAGTAGTACCGGGAGACTCTACAATGAGCAGTTCTTC

v_gene: TRBV10-3
abundance: .
j_gene: TRBJ1-5
d_gene: .
CDR3aa: CAISDGTELGQPQHF
CDR3nt: TGTGCCATCAGTGATGGGACCGAACTGGGACAGCCCCAGCATTTT

v_gene: TRBV5-1
abundance: .
j_gene: TRBJ2-1
d_gene: .
CDR3aa: CASSPRGPHVDEQFF
CDR3nt: TGCGCCAGCAGCCCCAGGGGACCCCACGTTGATGAGCAGTTCTTC

v_gene: TRBV7-9
abundance: .
j_gene: TRBJ1-5
d_gene: TRBD1
CDR3aa: CASSLGQQKASNQPQHF
CDR3nt: TGTGCCAGCAGCTTGGGACAGCAAAAGGCTAGCAATCAGCCCCAGCATTTT

v_gene: TRBV27
abundance: .
j_gene: TRBJ2-7
d_gene: .
CDR3aa: CASSLTAATDEQYF
CDR3nt: TGTGCCAGCAGTTTAACGGCAGCAACCGACGAGCAGTACTTC

v_gene: TRBV11-2
abundance: .
j_gene: TRBJ1-1
d_gene: .
CDR3aa: CASSLVGRSTEAFF
CDR3nt: TGTGCCAGCAGCTTAGTGGGGAGAAGCACTGAAGCTTTCTTT

v_gene: TRBV5-1
abundance: .
j_gene: TRBJ2-1
d_gene: TRBD2
CDR3aa: CASSLPGLASRSYNEQFF
CDR3nt: TGCGCCAGCAGCTTACCGGGACTAGCCTCTCGGTCCTACAATGAGCAGTTCTTC

v_gene: TRBV4-1
abundance: .
j_gene: TRBJ1-1
d_gene: TRBD1
CDR3aa: CASSQEGTGESLAFF
CDR3nt: TGCGCCAGCAGCCAAGAAGGGACAGGGGAATCCCTAGCTTTCTTT

v_gene: TRBV7-3
abundance: .
j_gene: TRBJ1-2
d_gene: .
CDR3aa: CASSLNAGNYGYTF
CDR3nt: TGTGCCAGCAGCTTAAACGCAGGCAACTATGGCTACACCTTC

v_gene: TRBV6-6
abundance: .
j_gene: TRBJ2-7
d_gene: TRBD1
CDR3aa: CASSYSGQGAYEQYF
CDR3nt: TGTGCCAGCAGTTACTCAGGACAGGGGGCCTACGAGCAGTACTTC

v_gene: TRBV7-9
abundance: .
j_gene: TRBJ2-5
d_gene: TRBD1
CDR3aa: CASRETLGQGEETQYF
CDR3nt: TGTGCCAGCAGGGAGACCCTGGGACAGGGTGAGGAGACCCAGTACTTC

v_gene: TRBV9
abundance: .
j_gene: TRBJ1-1
d_gene: .
CDR3aa: CASSPRGGSTEAFF
CDR3nt: TGTGCCAGCAGCCCCCGGGGAGGGAGTACTGAAGCTTTCTTT

v_gene: TRBV5-1
abundance: .
j_gene: TRBJ2-1
d_gene: TRBD1
CDR3aa: CASSLGQGKGNEQFF
CDR3nt: TGCGCCAGCAGCCTGGGACAGGGCAAAGGCAATGAGCAGTTCTTC

v_gene: TRBV5-4
abundance: .
j_gene: TRBJ2-2
d_gene: TRBD2
CDR3aa: CASSAPAGATNTGELFF
CDR3nt: TGTGCCAGCAGCGCACCAGCGGGAGCTACGAACACCGGGGAGCTGTTTTTT

v_gene: TRBV28
abundance: .
j_gene: TRBJ1-5
d_gene: .
CDR3aa: CASSLGTANSNQPQHF
CDR3nt: TGTGCCAGCAGTTTGGGAACAGCGAATAGCAATCAGCCCCAGCATTTT

v_gene: TRBV29-1
abundance: .
j_gene: TRBJ2-5
d_gene: .
CDR3aa: CSVDGGPETQYF
CDR3nt: TGCAGCGTTGATGGGGGGCCGGAGACCCAGTACTTC

v_gene: TRBV10-3
abundance: .
j_gene: TRBJ2-7
d_gene: .
CDR3aa: CAISSGQGAYEQYF
CDR3nt: TGTGCCATCAGTTCTGGACAAGGGGCCTACGAGCAGTACTTC

v_gene: TRBV7-2
abundance: .
j_gene: TRBJ2-3
d_gene: .
CDR3aa: CASSGDRYTDTQYF
CDR3nt: TGTGCCAGCAGCGGTGACAGGTACACAGATACGCAGTATTTT

v_gene: TRBV7-2
abundance: .
j_gene: TRBJ2-3
d_gene: TRBD2
CDR3aa: CASSTSLAGWTDTQYF
CDR3nt: TGTGCCAGCAGCACCTCACTAGCGGGATGGACAGATACGCAGTATTTT

v_gene: TRBV5-1
abundance: .
j_gene: TRBJ2-5
d_gene: TRBD2
CDR3aa: CASSLAAGVETQYF
CDR3nt: TGCGCCAGCAGCTTGGCAGCGGGAGTCGAGACCCAGTACTTC

v_gene: TRBV5-1
abundance: .
j_gene: TRBJ1-6
d_gene: .
CDR3aa: CASSLEPGASSPLHF
CDR3nt: TGCGCCAGCAGCTTGGAGCCGGGGGCGAGTTCACCCCTCCACTTT

v_gene: TRBV6-1
abundance: .
j_gene: TRBJ1-3
d_gene: .
CDR3aa: CASSLQRESDTIYF
CDR3nt: TGTGCCAGCAGCCTCCAAAGGGAATCAGACACCATATATTTT

v_gene: TRBV29-1
abundance: .
j_gene: TRBJ1-5
d_gene: TRBD1
CDR3aa: CSVARGTDQPQHF
CDR3nt: TGCAGCGTTGCCAGGGGGACAGATCAGCCCCAGCATTTT

v_gene: TRBV6-6
abundance: once
j_gene: TRBJ2-2
d_gene: .
CDR3aa: CASATGTNTGELFF
CDR3nt: TGTGCCAGCGCCACCGGGACAAACACCGGGGAGCTGTTTTTT

v_gene: TRBV7-2
abundance: .
j_gene: TRBJ2-5
d_gene: TRBD2
CDR3aa: CASSRAGVQETQYF
CDR3nt: TGTGCCAGCAGCCGAGCGGGAGTGCAAGAGACCCAGTACTTC